Sequencing of this T cell receptor beta chain was carried out in a study of OX40 agonist ivuxolimab in advanced cancers. Study context: Partial responses were achieved by three patients: one hepatocellular carcinoma, two cutaneous melanoma. Study-level findings and limits: The antigens recognized by the expanded peripheral T cells, that is their antigen specificity, were not determined.

Blood sampling was done at baseline, cycle 4 day 1, and cycle 7 day 1. The data were produced by immunoSEQ multiplex PCR, yet TCRdb's version contains in-frame clones alone and is incomplete. The repertoire includes tens of thousands of clones, around 82% of them detected once, and about 5.4% sits in the top ten. The CDR3 is 14 residues long. CDR1 is SGHTA and CDR2 is FQGNSA in the germline V gene. J lost 9 bases, V lost 5 bases, and 8 bases had no gene match. Comment on this clone: Its antigen is undetermined.

The sequence came from an adult with an advanced solid tumor such as melanoma, head and neck, liver or kidney cancer. Sequences were derived from CD4+ or CD8+ T cells sorted from blood, sampled in a trial of the OX40 agonist ivuxolimab. The chain employs TRBV7-2 and TRBJ2-1; 9 bases agree with TRBD1. The CDR3 reads CASSLQGAYGEQFF. CDR3 in DNA: TGTGCCAGCAGCCTACAGGGGGCCTATGGTGAGCAGTTCTTC. The full variable domain, its missing parts supplied by reference TRBV7-2 and TRBJ2-1, is GAGVSQSPSNKVTEKGKDVELRCDPISGHTALYWYRQSLGQGLEFLIYFQGNSAPDKSGLPSDRFSAERTGGSVSTLTIQRTQQEDSAVYLCASSLQGAYGEQFFGPGTRLTVL.